The 18 T cell receptor beta chains presented below share a single source sample, sequenced in a study of blood T cells in healthy people across ages (dated by TCRdb to between 2014 and 2017). Preparation of the library involved 5' RACE. TCRdb records Illumina HiSeq 2500 as the sequencer. A second roughly 6 to 12 cycle PCR used a sample-barcoded 5' primer and a J-beta primer mix. TCRdb redid the processing of the public reads, applying fastp at Q25 and MiXCR, and retained in-frame beta chains. Records with the same CDR3 protein are collapsed into one entry carrying the most frequent genes and DNA. This sample is represented by hundreds of thousands of distinct CDR3 sequences; 58% of them were singletons. Of the sample, 30% to 45% is held by the ten largest clones. Sequencing was carried out using blood. These receptors were collected from a man aged 55 to 70 in good health.

The chain links TRBV7-2 to TRBJ2-5; TRBD2 matches at 8 bases. Germline assignment: CDR1 SGHTA and CDR2 FQGNSA. CDR3 length: 16 residues. V lost 7 bases and J lost 4; bases outside the gene matches: 14. CDR3 in amino acids: CASTLNGRGASETQYF. DNA for the CDR3: TGTGCCAGCACCCTAAACGGGCGGGGGGCCTCAGAGACCCAGTACTTC. The full variable domain, completed using reference TRBV7-2 and TRBJ2-5, is GAGVSQSPSNKVTEKGKDVELRCDPISGHTALYWYRQSLGQGLEFLIYFQGNSAPDKSGLPSDRFSAERTGGSVSTLTIQRTQQEDSAVYLCASTLNGRGASETQYFGPGTRLLVL.

V and J are TRBV20-1 and TRBJ2-5, with D possibly matching TRBD2 (6 bases). CDR1 DFQATT and CDR2 SNEGSKA come from the germline V gene (reference sequence). This CDR3 has 15 amino acids. Trimming took off 0 bases at V and 11 bases at J, with 22 bases between the two ends. DNA of the CDR3: TGCAGTGCTAGAGATCCCCAGGGAGGACCTCGAGAGCAGTACTTC. Translated, it gives CSARDPQGGPREQYF.

The rearrangement uses TRBV2 and TRBJ1-2, with a tentative D call TRBD1 (5 bases). The CDR3 is 13 amino acids. Trimming left V 3 bases short and J 2 bases short, with 7 bases between. Per the germline V gene, CDR1 is SNHLY and CDR2 is FYNNEI. The CDR3 reads CASSEGQNYGYTF. CDR3 coding DNA: TGTGCCAGCAGTGAGGGGCAAAACTATGGCTACACCTTC. Full variable domain (missing parts from reference TRBV2 and TRBJ1-2): EPEVTQTPSHQVTQMGQEVILRCVPISNHLYFYWYRQILGQKVEFLVSFYNNEISEKSEIFDDQFSVERPDGSNFTLKIRSTKLEDSAMYFCASSEGQNYGYTFGSGTRLTVV.

The chain is built from TRBV23-1 and TRBJ2-7; D is undetermined. TRBV23-1 is classed as an ORF, of uncertain function. The V gene lost 5 bases and the J gene lost 4 bases, with 6 bases spanning the gap. The CDR3 sequence is 11 residues long. The CDR3 loop reads CASSGNYEQYF. The CDR3 coding sequence is TGCGCCAGCAGTGGAAATTACGAGCAGTACTTC.

This chain connects TRBV15 to TRBJ2-3, with TRBD2 as a possible D gene (6 bases). Looked up from germline, CDR1 is LNHNV and CDR2 is YYDKDF (reference sequence). The CDR3 has 16 residues. V lost 3 bases and J 1 base, leaving 14 bases between the germline ends. The CDR3 nucleotides are TGTGCCACCAGCAGGCGGGACCACAGCCGCACAGATACGCAGTATTTT. This translates into CATSRRDHSRTDTQYF.

The chain carries TRBV20-1 and TRBJ1-2; D call uncertain. The ends were cut back, 6 bases at V and 4 bases at J, with 15 bases in the middle. Germline CDR1 DFQATT, CDR2 SNEGSKA (reference sequence). The CDR3 has 13 residues. CDR3 protein: CSAPGPSFYGYTF. DNA for the CDR3: TGCAGTGCCCCGGGTCCATCCTTCTATGGCTACACCTTC.

V usage is TRBV12-3 or TRBV12-4 and J usage is TRBJ2-7; a weak D match, TRBD2 (6 bases). Trimming removed 0 bases from V and 4 bases from J, with 10 bases in between. The CDR3 is 14 residues long. The CDR3 DNA reads TGTGCCAGCAGTTTAGCCAGACGGGGGTACGAGCAGTACTTC. It yields the protein CASSLARRGYEQYF.

The chain employs TRBV27 and TRBJ2-7; 8 positions agree with TRBD2. Looked up from germline, CDR1 is MNHEY and CDR2 is SMNVEV (reference sequence). Losses at the gene ends were 4 bases for V and 1 base for J; bases not matched to a gene: 12. This CDR3 region has 17 residues. The DNA for the CDR3 is TGTGCCAGCAGTTCGGGACCGGGGGGGTTCGGGTCCTACGAGCAGTACTTC. It yields the protein CASSSGPGGFGSYEQYF.

The CDR3 sequence: CASSDQTGSSYEQYF. CDR3 nucleotide sequence: TGCGCCAGCAGTGATCAGACAGGGAGCTCCTACGAGCAGTACTTC. The rearrangement uses TRBV10-2 and TRBJ2-7; 7 nucleotides align to TRBD1. V was clipped by 3 bases and J by 0 bases; unmatched bases: 5. The length of the CDR3 is 15 residues. Germline V CDR1 and CDR2: WSHSY, SAAADI.

This chain joins TRBV6-5 and TRBJ2-1; maybe TRBD2 (7 bases). The CDR3 runs to 15 residues. Trimming cost V 2 bases and J 12 bases, with 20 bases left between them. CDR1 and CDR2 from the germline V gene are MNHEY and SVGAGI. The CDR3 DNA is TGTGCCAGCAGTTACGGCGGGGGCGGTCAATCCGGGCAGTTCTTC. This sequence encodes CASSYGGGGQSGQFF.

J is TRBJ2-1 and V is TRBV7-9; TRBD1 matches 8 bases. The CDR3 extends over 15 amino acids. V lost 5 bases, J lost 3 bases, and 6 bases stayed unmatched. Germline CDR1 reads SEHNR; CDR2 reads FQNEAQ (reference sequence). CDR3 residues: CASSPWTGNYNEQFF. The DNA for the CDR3 is TGTGCCAGCAGCCCCTGGACAGGGAACTACAATGAGCAGTTCTTC.

The count of this clonotype is one. The chain carries TRBV6-5 and TRBJ1-2; tentative D call: TRBD1 (6 bases). The CDR3 sequence is 16 residues long. The germline V gene has CDR1 MNHEY and CDR2 SVGAGI. Trimming left V 0 bases short and J 4 bases short, with 15 bases between. The DNA for the CDR3 is TGTGCCAGCAGTTACTCGGTGGGCCAGGGGCCCTATGGCTACACCTTC. Its translation is CASSYSVGQGPYGYTF.

The rearrangement uses TRBV2 and TRBJ2-3, with 10 nucleotides matching TRBD2. The J segment lost 1 base and the V segment lost 5 bases, leaving 6 bases of the junction unmatched. CDR1 is SNHLY and CDR2 is FYNNEI in the germline V gene. The CDR3 has 16 residues. The CDR3 reads CASSQVGTSGTDTQYF. The DNA of the CDR3 is TGTGCCAGCAGTCAGGTTGGGACTAGCGGCACAGATACGCAGTATTTT. The variable domain in full, completed from reference TRBV2 and TRBJ2-3, reads EPEVTQTPSHQVTQMGQEVILRCVPISNHLYFYWYRQILGQKVEFLVSFYNNEISEKSEIFDDQFSVERPDGSNFTLKIRSTKLEDSAMYFCASSQVGTSGTDTQYFGPGTRLTVL.

V is TRBV20-1 and J is TRBJ1-4, with 9 nucleotides matching TRBD1. The junction had 2 bases not matched to a gene; V was cut back by 0 bases and J by 6 bases. The CDR3 has 14 residues. The germline V gene has CDR1 DFQATT and CDR2 SNEGSKA (reference sequence). CDR3 in DNA: TGCAGTGCTAGAGACGGGGACAGGGATGAAAAACTGTTTTTT. Protein sequence: CSARDGDRDEKLFF.

This clonotype has ten or more counts. The chain combines TRBV11-2 with TRBJ2-1, with 11 nucleotides matching TRBD2. V trimming: 5 bases; J trimming: 7 bases; junction bases outside the gene matches: 13. The CDR3 is 17 amino acids. The germline gives CDR1 SGHAT, CDR2 FQNNGV. The CDR3 spells CASSPLVVAGGLNEQFF. The CDR3 DNA follows: TGTGCCAGCAGCCCCCTGGTTGTAGCGGGGGGGCTTAATGAGCAGTTCTTC. Combining the CDR3 with reference TRBV11-2 and TRBJ2-1 gives the whole variable domain EAGVAQSPRYKIIEKRQSVAFWCNPISGHATLYWYQQILGQGPKLLIQFQNNGVVDDSQLPKDRFSAERLKGVDSTLKIQPAKLEDSAVYLCASSPLVVAGGLNEQFFGPGTRLTVL.

A few counts support this clonotype. The rearrangement links TRBV20-1 to TRBJ2-1, with D tentatively TRBD1 or TRBD2 (5 bases each). The ends were cut back, 0 bases at V and 9 bases at J, with 15 bases in the middle. The length of the CDR3 is 14 residues. Per germline, CDR1 DFQATT and CDR2 SNEGSKA (reference sequence). The CDR3 DNA sequence: TGCAGTGCTAGAGAGGGGGTACGGGTTGGTGAGCAGTTCTTC. Translation gives CSAREGVRVGEQFF.

The V and J genes are TRBV28 and TRBJ1-2; D gene unclear. V was shortened by 8 bases and J by 8 bases, with 9 bases between the two germline ends. CDR1 is MDHEN and CDR2 is SYDVKM in the germline V gene. The CDR3 loop spans 10 amino acids. The CDR3 DNA reads as TGTGCCAGCGGTCAACAGGGCTACACCTTC. Translation gives CASGQQGYTF.

The CDR3 nucleotides are TGTGCCAGCAGCTTAGATTCGGGGAGATGGGATGAGCAGTACTTC. Its protein product is CASSLDSGRWDEQYF. This chain joins TRBV11-2 and TRBJ2-5; D may be TRBD2 (5 bases). Trimming took off 0 bases at V and 11 bases at J, with 19 bases between the two ends. CDR3 length: 15 residues. Germline V lookup: CDR1 SGHAT, CDR2 FQNNGV.